The 22 T cell receptor beta chains in this list originate from one sample, sequenced in a study of glioma-infiltrating T cells. The iRepertoire nested amplicon-rescue multiplex PCR amplified TCR alpha and beta CDR3s from RNA. TCRdb re-derived calls from the multiplex PCR reads in MiXCR, one entry per CDR3 protein. The sample consists of about 410,000 distinct CDR3 sequences, around 45% of them appearing once. The sequenced material came from glioma tissue, nonneoplastic brain tissue, or PBMCs (not recorded which). The source of these receptors is a human donor with low-grade glioma or glioblastoma, undergoing nonglioma brain surgery, or in good health (not recorded which).

This clonotype was recorded at least ten times. The chain links TRBV6-5 to TRBJ1-6; D remains ambiguous. Germline lookup yields CDR1 MNHEY and CDR2 SVGAGI. With 0 bases removed from V and 8 bases from J, the gap between germline ends came to 5 bases. The CDR3 spans 13 residues. CDR3 in amino acids: CASSYSFDSPLHF. The CDR3 DNA sequence: TGTGCCAGCAGTTACTCTTTCGATTCACCCCTCCACTTT.

The chain employs TRBV6-2 or TRBV6-3 and TRBJ2-7; 13 positions match TRBD2. Germline loops: CDR1 MNHEY, CDR2 SVGEGT. V lost 7 bases to trimming and J lost 7 bases; unmatched junction nucleotides: 4. The CDR3 totals 13 residues. The CDR3 DNA is TGTGCCAGCAAACTAGCGGGAGGGAGAGAGCAGTACTTC. Protein product: CASKLAGGREQYF.

The chain joins TRBV20-1 to TRBJ2-3, with a possible D match to TRBD2 (6 bases). V was trimmed by 3 bases and J by 3 bases, leaving 16 bases between them. CDR3 length: 15 residues. Germline loops: CDR1 DFQATT, CDR2 SNEGSKA (reference sequence). The CDR3: CSARAAGTITDTQYF. DNA of the CDR3: TGCAGTGCTAGGGCCGCGGGGACGATAACAGATACGCAGTATTTT.

V usage is TRBV6-1 and J usage is TRBJ2-1; D not resolved. V was cut by 3 bases and J by 2 bases, with 8 bases left in between. Germline CDR1 is MNHNS and CDR2 is SASEGT. The CDR3 covers 14 residues. The CDR3 DNA is TGTGCCAGCAGTGAGCGGCAGGCCTACAATGAGCAGTTCTTC. It yields the protein CASSERQAYNEQFF.

The chain links TRBV19 to TRBJ1-2; TRBD1 matches at 10 bases. The germline V gene encodes CDR1 LNHDA and CDR2 SQIVND (reference sequence). After removal of 10 bases from V and 5 bases from J, the junction contained 10 bases not matched to a gene. There are 14 residues in the CDR3. For the CDR3, the DNA is TGTGCCACCGCTCTCCGGGGACAGGGGTATGGCTACACCTTC. It encodes CATALRGQGYGYTF.

The genes are TRBV12-3 or TRBV12-4 and TRBJ1-3; maybe TRBD1 (5 bases). There are 20 residues in the CDR3. The V end was cut by 6 bases, the J end by 0 bases, with 27 bases between. The CDR3 DNA is TGTGCCAGCAGCTTGTTAGCCCGGGGACTCAAGGGACGCTCTGGAAACACCATATATTTT. Encoded protein: CASSLLARGLKGRSGNTIYF.

The sample holds many counts of this clonotype. This chain uses TRBV18 with TRBJ1-1; D call uncertain. Trimming shortened V by 8 bases and J by 0 bases, and 10 bases separated the two germline ends. CDR3 length: 13 residues. The germline CDR1 and CDR2 sequences are KGHSH and LQKENI. The CDR3 reads CASSPTMNTEAFF. CDR3 sequence (DNA): TGTGCCAGCAGCCCAACAATGAACACTGAAGCTTTCTTT. Complete variable domain (other parts from reference TRBV18 and TRBJ1-1): NAGVMQNPRHLVRRRGQEARLRCSPMKGHSHVYWYRQLPEEGLKFMVYLQKENIIDESGMPKERFSAEFPKEGPSILRIQQVVRGDSAAYFCASSPTMNTEAFFGQGTRLTVV.

The sample holds a few counts of this clonotype. J is TRBJ2-1 and V is TRBV12-3 or TRBV12-4; 7 positions agree with TRBD2. The length of the CDR3 is 17 residues. V lost 7 bases and J lost 0; bases outside the gene matches: 12. Written as DNA, the CDR3 is TGTGCCAGCAATAACGGGCTAGCGGCTTTCTCCTACAATGAGCAGTTCTTC. This encodes CASNNGLAAFSYNEQFF.

This clonotype occurred a few times. The V and J genes are TRBV28 and TRBJ1-6, with no clear D. The CDR3 extends over 16 amino acids. CDR1 and CDR2 (germline): MDHEN, SYDVKM. V lost 6 bases and J 7 bases, leaving 19 bases between the germline ends. The CDR3 sequence is CASSQVSGLGNSPLHF. In DNA, the CDR3 is TGTGCCAGCAGCCAAGTCTCAGGCCTAGGGAATTCACCCCTCCACTTT.

CDR3 loop: CSKTSGFYNEQFF. CDR3 in DNA: TGCAGCAAGACTAGCGGATTTTACAATGAGCAGTTCTTC. The rearrangement uses TRBV29-1 and TRBJ2-1; 9 bases match TRBD2. Trimming cost V 8 bases and J 4 bases; bases outside gene matches: 6. The CDR3 has 13 residues. CDR1 is SQVTM and CDR2 is ANQGSEA in the germline V gene.

This clonotype was picked up a small number of times. The genes are TRBV28 and TRBJ2-7, with 7 bases aligning to TRBD1. Germline CDR1 is MDHEN and CDR2 is SYDVKM. The CDR3 is made up of 14 amino acids. V shed 5 bases, J shed 3 bases, and the junction held 7 bases outside the gene matches. The CDR3 here is CASSQYRGFYEQYF. The CDR3 DNA sequence: TGTGCCAGCAGTCAATACAGGGGCTTCTACGAGCAGTACTTC.

Comment on this clonotype: Without the conserved terminal phenylalanine or tryptophan, this CDR3 likely stems from a read error. The chain couples TRBV25-1 to TRBJ2-1, with TRBD2 as a possible D gene (6 bases). This CDR3 has 14 amino acids. Trimming left V 3 bases short and J 10 bases short, with 16 bases between. Germline loops: CDR1 MGHDK, CDR2 SYGVNS. The CDR3 reads CASSDRERDYEQFL. DNA for the CDR3: TGTGCCAGCAGTGACCGGGAGCGCGACTACGAGCAGTTCCTC.

This clonotype was seen a handful of times. The rearrangement uses TRBV6-6 and TRBJ1-1; D gene uncertain. Germline V gives CDR1 MNHNY, CDR2 SVGAGI (reference sequence). V was pared by 2 bases and J by 5 bases, with 15 bases between. The CDR3 runs to 15 residues. CDR3 loop: CASSYQRPGRTEAFF. For the CDR3, the DNA is TGTGCCAGCAGTTACCAAAGACCCGGAAGGACTGAAGCTTTCTTT.

This clonotype was seen only a few times. V and J are TRBV24-1 and TRBJ2-5; 9 positions agree with TRBD1. V gave up 3 bases and J gave up 5 bases; unmatched junction bases: 3. Per the germline V gene, CDR1 is KGHDR and CDR2 is SFDVKD. This CDR3 comprises 14 residues. The CDR3 here is CATSDPGQGETQYF. The DNA of the CDR3 is TGTGCCACCAGTGATCCGGGACAGGGCGAGACCCAGTACTTC.

The rearrangement links TRBV18 to TRBJ1-2; TRBD1 matches 8 bases. The trim removed 5 bases at V and 8 bases at J, leaving 10 bases unmatched. The CDR3 has 14 amino acids. Germline CDR1 and CDR2: KGHSH and LQKENI. DNA of the CDR3: TGTGCCAGCTCAGGTCAGGGGGCTGAGCGCGGCTACACCTTC. Its translation is CASSGQGAERGYTF.

A note on this clonotype: A read error is possible here, since a much larger clone lies one base away. V is TRBV28 and J is TRBJ2-5, with 7 nucleotides matching TRBD1. From germline, CDR1 is MDHEN and CDR2 SYDVKM. The CDR3 is 15 residues long. CDR3 bases: TGTACCAGCAGTTTCCACGGCAGGGGGCAAGAGACCCAGTACTTC. It translates to CTSSFHGRGQETQYF.

The chain couples TRBV6-6 to TRBJ2-7; the match to TRBD2 covers 9 bases. This CDR3 is built from 16 residues. J was trimmed by 2 bases and V by 11 bases; bases with no gene match: 16. Germline-derived CDR1 and CDR2 are MNHNY and SVGAGI (reference sequence). CDR3: CACRTSVVQGAYEQYF. In DNA form, the CDR3 reads TGTGCCTGTCGGACTAGCGTGGTCCAGGGGGCCTACGAGCAGTACTTC.

Regarding this clonotype: This may be a read error, as it is one base from a much larger clone. In this CDR3 the conserved last residue, phenylalanine or tryptophan, is missing, so a read error is likely. The chain combines TRBV28 with TRBJ2-3; TRBD1 aligns across 10 bases. The trim removed 6 bases at V and 3 bases at J, leaving 6 bases unmatched. The CDR3 totals 15 residues. CDR1 and CDR2 (germline): MDHEN, SYDVKM. The CDR3 is CASRTPGQGTDTQYS. The CDR3 region has the DNA TGTGCCAGCAGAACGCCGGGACAGGGGACAGATACGCAGTATTCT.

The CDR3 DNA follows: TGCAGTGCGCACAGACAAGAAAGGGGACACACTGAAGCTTTCTTT. Translated: CSAHRQERGHTEAFF. The chain recombines TRBV20-1 with TRBJ1-1, with D tentatively TRBD1 (5 bases). From germline, CDR1 is DFQATT and CDR2 SNEGSKA (reference sequence). The ends were cut back, 6 bases at V and 3 bases at J, with 20 bases in the middle. This CDR3 spans 15 amino acids.

At least ten counts were recorded for this clonotype. V usage is TRBV6-2 or TRBV6-3 and J usage is TRBJ2-7; 8 bases are a match to TRBD2. Germline V gives CDR1 MNHEY, CDR2 SVGEGT. V dropped 7 bases and J dropped 2; count of bases not matched to a gene: 4. This CDR3 spans 13 amino acids. The CDR3: CASTDSGTYEQYF. The CDR3, as DNA: TGTGCCAGCACGGATAGCGGGACCTACGAGCAGTACTTC.

This chain uses TRBV28 with TRBJ2-7; the D is unclear. CDR3 size: 14 residues. The germline V gene encodes CDR1 MDHEN and CDR2 SYDVKM. Trimming took 3 bases from V and 6 from J, leaving 15 bases between them. The CDR3 nucleotides are TGTGCCAGCAGTTTTTATGAAGGGAACTTCGAGCAGTACTTC. It specifies CASSFYEGNFEQYF.

This clonotype came up many times. The genes are TRBV27 and TRBJ2-7, with D possibly TRBD2 on 6 matching bases. Germline V gene sequence: CDR1 MNHEY, CDR2 SMNVEV (reference sequence). V was clipped by 5 bases and J by 3 bases, with 17 bases between them. This CDR3 has 15 residues. The CDR3 reads CASSIYGTDIYEQYF. CDR3 nucleotide sequence: TGTGCCAGCAGTATCTACGGGACTGACATCTACGAGCAGTACTTC.